Given below is one TCR beta chain in context. This entry is derived from a study of blood T cell repertoires in COVID-19. Authors' processing steps: By means of reference gene primer amplification, nucleated cell counts were estimated. TCRdb's copy holds only in-frame clones and misses some; the assay was immunoSEQ multiplex PCR. V, J and clone size derive from that table, while D and trimming were established from the DNA sequence. The data hold approximately 300,000 clones, with around 90% observed a single time. This sequence originates from a man between 60 and 75 years old who had recovered from COVID-19. Specimen: PBMCs or T cells enriched from blood (not recorded which).

The CDR3 nucleotides read TGTGCCAGTAGCGAACAGGGGCCGGGCACAGATACGCAGTATTTT. As protein: CASSEQGPGTDTQYF. The chain has TRBV19 and TRBJ2-3; 7 bases align to TRBD1. There are 15 residues in the CDR3. Looked up from germline, CDR1 is LNHDA and CDR2 is SQIVND (reference sequence). The junction had 7 bases not matched to a gene; V was cut back by 6 bases and J by 1 base.